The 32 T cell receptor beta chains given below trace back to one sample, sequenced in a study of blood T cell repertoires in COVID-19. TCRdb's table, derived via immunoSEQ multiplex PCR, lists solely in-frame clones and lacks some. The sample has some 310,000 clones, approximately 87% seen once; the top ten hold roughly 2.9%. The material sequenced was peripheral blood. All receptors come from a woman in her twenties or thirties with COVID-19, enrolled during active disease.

For the CDR3, the DNA is TGTGCCAGCAGCTTAGCGACAGGGGGATTCACTGAAGCTTTCTTT. It encodes CASSLATGGFTEAFF. The chain has TRBV7-8 and TRBJ1-1; 9 nucleotides agree with TRBD1. Germline CDR1 reads SGHVS; CDR2 reads FQNEAQ. V was clipped by 0 bases and J by 4 bases; unmatched bases: 3. The CDR3 spans 15 residues.

The CDR3 reads CASSQRAGVSTDTQYF. The CDR3 DNA reads as TGTGCCAGCAGCCAGAGAGCGGGAGTTAGCACAGATACGCAGTATTTT. The rearrangement links TRBV2 to TRBJ2-3; TRBD2 matches at 8 bases. The trim removed 6 bases at V and 0 bases at J, leaving 8 bases unmatched. The CDR3 consists of 16 residues. Per the germline V gene, CDR1 is SNHLY and CDR2 is FYNNEI. The full variable domain, with the rest looked up from reference TRBV2 and TRBJ2-3, is EPEVTQTPSHQVTQMGQEVILRCVPISNHLYFYWYRQILGQKVEFLVSFYNNEISEKSEIFDDQFSVERPDGSNFTLKIRSTKLEDSAMYFCASSQRAGVSTDTQYFGPGTRLTVL.

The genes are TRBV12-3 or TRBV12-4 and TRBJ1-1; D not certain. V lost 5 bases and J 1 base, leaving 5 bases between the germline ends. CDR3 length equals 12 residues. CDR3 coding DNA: TGTGCCAGCAGTACAGAGAACACTGAAGCTTTCTTT. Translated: CASSTENTEAFF.

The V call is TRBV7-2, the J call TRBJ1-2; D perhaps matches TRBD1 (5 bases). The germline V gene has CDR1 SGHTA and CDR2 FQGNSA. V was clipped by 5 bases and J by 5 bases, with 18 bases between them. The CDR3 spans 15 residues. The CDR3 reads CASSTTASVGYGYTF. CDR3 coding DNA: TGTGCCAGCAGCACGACAGCTTCCGTAGGGTATGGCTACACCTTC.

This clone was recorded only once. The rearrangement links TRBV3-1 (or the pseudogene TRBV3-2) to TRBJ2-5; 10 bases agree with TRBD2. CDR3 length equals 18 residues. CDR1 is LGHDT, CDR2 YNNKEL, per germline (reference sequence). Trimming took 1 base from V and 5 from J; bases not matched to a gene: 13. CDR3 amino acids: CASSQGLVPASGSETQYF. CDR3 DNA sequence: TGTGCCAGCAGCCAAGGTCTGGTACCGGCTAGCGGGAGTGAGACCCAGTACTTC.

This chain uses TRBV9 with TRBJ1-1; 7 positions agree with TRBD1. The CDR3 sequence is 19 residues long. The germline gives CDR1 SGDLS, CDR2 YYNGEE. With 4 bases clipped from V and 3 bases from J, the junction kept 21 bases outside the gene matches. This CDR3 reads CASSPDTGALAGEDTEAFF. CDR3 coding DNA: TGTGCCAGCAGCCCCGATACAGGGGCCCTGGCCGGTGAGGACACTGAAGCTTTCTTT.

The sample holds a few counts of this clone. CDR3 region: CASSLGLGQGLSPLHF. The CDR3 region has the DNA TGTGCCAGCAGCTTGGGCTTGGGACAGGGTCTTTCACCCCTCCACTTT. This chain connects TRBV7-9 to TRBJ1-6, with 9 bases matching TRBD1. The CDR3 consists of 16 residues. CDR1 and CDR2 (germline): SEHNR, FQNEAQ (reference sequence). V was pared by 3 bases and J by 9 bases, with 9 bases of the junction left unmatched. The full variable domain, completed using reference TRBV7-9 and TRBJ1-6, is DTGVSQNPRHKITKRGQNVTFRCDPISEHNRLYWYRQTLGQGPEFLTYFQNEAQLEKSRLLSDRFSAERPKGSFSTLEIQRTEQGDSAMYLCASSLGLGQGLSPLHFGNGTRLTVT.

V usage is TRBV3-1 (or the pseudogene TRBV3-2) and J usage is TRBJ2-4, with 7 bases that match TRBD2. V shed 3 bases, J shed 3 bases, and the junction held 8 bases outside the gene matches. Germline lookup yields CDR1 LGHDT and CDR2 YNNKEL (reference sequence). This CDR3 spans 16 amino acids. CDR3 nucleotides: TGTGCCAGCAGCCACTCGGGGGGTCGGGGCAAAAACATTCAGTACTTC. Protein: CASSHSGGRGKNIQYF.

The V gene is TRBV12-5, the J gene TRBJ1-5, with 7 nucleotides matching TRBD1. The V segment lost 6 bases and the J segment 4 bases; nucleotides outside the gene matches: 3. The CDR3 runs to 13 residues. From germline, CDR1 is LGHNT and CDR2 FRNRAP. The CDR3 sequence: CASGWDRNQPQHF. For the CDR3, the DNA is TGTGCTAGTGGCTGGGACAGAAATCAGCCCCAGCATTTT.

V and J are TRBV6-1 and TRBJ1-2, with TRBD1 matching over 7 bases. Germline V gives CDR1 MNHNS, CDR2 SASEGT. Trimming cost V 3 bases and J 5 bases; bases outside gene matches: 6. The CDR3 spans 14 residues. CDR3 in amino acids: CASSEATGVYGYTF. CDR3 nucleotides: TGTGCCAGCAGTGAGGCAACAGGGGTGTATGGCTACACCTTC.

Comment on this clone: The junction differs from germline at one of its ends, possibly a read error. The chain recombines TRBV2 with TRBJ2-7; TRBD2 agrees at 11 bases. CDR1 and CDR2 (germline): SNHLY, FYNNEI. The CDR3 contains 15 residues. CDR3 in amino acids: CASSEGTSGTYEQYF. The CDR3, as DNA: TGTGCCAGCAGCGAAGGGACTAGCGGAACCTACGAGCAGTACTTC.

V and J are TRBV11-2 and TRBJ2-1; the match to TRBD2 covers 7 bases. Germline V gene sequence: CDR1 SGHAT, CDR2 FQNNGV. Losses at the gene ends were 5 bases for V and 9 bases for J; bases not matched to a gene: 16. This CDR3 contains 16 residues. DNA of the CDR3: TGTGCCAGCAGCCGCACCTGGGCTAGCGGACAATCTGAGCAGTTCTTC. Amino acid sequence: CASSRTWASGQSEQFF.

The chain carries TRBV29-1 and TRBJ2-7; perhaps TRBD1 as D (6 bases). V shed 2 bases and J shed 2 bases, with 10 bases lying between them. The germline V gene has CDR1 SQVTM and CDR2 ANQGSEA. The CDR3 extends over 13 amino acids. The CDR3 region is CSVELTGTYEQYF. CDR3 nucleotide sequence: TGCAGCGTTGAACTTACAGGGACCTACGAGCAGTACTTC.

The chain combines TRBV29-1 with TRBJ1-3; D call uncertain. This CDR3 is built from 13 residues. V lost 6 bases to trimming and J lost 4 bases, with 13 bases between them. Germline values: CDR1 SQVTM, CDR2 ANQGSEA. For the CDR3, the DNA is TGCAGCGTCGCCAACAGTGGGGGAAACACCATATATTTT. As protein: CSVANSGGNTIYF.

The CDR3, as DNA: TGCGCCAGCAGCTTGGGTGGAGGGGCTGGAAACACCATATATTTT. This codes for CASSLGGGAGNTIYF. This chain connects TRBV5-1 to TRBJ1-3, with a weak D call TRBD1 (5 bases). V was shortened by 0 bases and J by 2 bases, with 9 bases between the two germline ends. The CDR3 extends over 15 amino acids. Germline V gene data show CDR1 as SGHRS and CDR2 as YFSETQ.

The CDR3 loop is CASCLGGAAEKLFF. The CDR3 bases are TGTGCCAGCTGCCTGGGGGGGGCAGCGGAAAAACTGTTTTTT. The chain is built from TRBV28 and TRBJ1-4; tentative D call: TRBD1 (6 bases). V was trimmed by 8 bases and J by 8 bases, leaving 18 bases between them. The CDR3 sequence is 14 residues long. The germline V gene encodes CDR1 MDHEN and CDR2 SYDVKM.

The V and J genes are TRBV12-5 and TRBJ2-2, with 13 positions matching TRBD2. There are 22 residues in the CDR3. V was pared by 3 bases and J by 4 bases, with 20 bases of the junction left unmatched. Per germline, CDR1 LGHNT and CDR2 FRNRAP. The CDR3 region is CASGFTVSPTSGRALGTGELFF. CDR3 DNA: TGTGCTAGTGGTTTCACCGTATCGCCAACTAGCGGGAGGGCCCTCGGCACCGGGGAGCTGTTTTTT.

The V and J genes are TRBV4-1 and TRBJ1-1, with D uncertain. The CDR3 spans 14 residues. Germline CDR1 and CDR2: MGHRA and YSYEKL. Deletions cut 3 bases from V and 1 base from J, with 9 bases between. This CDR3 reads CASSQAAPNTEAFF. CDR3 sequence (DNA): TGCGCCAGCAGCCAGGCGGCCCCGAACACTGAAGCTTTCTTT.

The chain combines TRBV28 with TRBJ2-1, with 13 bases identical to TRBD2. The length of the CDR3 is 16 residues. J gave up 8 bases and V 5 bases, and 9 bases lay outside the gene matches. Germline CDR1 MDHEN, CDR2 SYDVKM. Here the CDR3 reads CASSAGTSGIEDEQFF. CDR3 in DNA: TGTGCCAGCAGTGCCGGGACTAGCGGGATTGAGGATGAGCAGTTCTTC. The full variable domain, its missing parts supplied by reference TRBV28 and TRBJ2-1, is DVKVTQSSRYLVKRTGEKVFLECVQDMDHENMFWYRQDPGLGLRLIYFSYDVKMKEKGDIPEGYSVSREKKERFSLILESASTNQTSMYLCASSAGTSGIEDEQFFGPGTRLTVL.

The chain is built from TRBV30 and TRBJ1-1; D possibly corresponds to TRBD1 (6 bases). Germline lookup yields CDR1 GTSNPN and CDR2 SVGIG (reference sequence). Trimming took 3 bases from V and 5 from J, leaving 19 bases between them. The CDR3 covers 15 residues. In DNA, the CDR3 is TGTGCCTGGAGGACTTCCGGGGCCAGGGGAACTGAAGCTTTCTTT. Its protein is CAWRTSGARGTEAFF.

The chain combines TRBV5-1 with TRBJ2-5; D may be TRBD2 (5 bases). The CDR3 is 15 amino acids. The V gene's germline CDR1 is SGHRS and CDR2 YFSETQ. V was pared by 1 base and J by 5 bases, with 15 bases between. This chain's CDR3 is CASSLTGPRRETQYF. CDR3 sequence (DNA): TGCGCCAGCAGCTTGACGGGCCCCAGGAGGGAGACCCAGTACTTC.

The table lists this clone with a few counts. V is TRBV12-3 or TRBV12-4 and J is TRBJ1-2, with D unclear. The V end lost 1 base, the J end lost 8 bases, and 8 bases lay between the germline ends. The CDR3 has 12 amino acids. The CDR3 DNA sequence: TGTGCCAGCAGTTTAGGGGAGGTAGGCTACACCTTC. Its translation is CASSLGEVGYTF.

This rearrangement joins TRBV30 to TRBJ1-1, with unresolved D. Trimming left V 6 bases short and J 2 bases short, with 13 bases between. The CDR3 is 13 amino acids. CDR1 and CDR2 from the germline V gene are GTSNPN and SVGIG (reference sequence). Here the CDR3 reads CACQSSGNTEAFF. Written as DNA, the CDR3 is TGTGCCTGCCAGTCCTCAGGCAACACTGAAGCTTTCTTT. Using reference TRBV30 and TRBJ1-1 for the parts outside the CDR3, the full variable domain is SQTIHQWPATLVQPVGSPLSLECTVEGTSNPNLYWYRQAAGRGLQLLFYSVGIGQISSEVPQNLSASRPQDRQFILSSKKLLLSDSGFYLCACQSSGNTEAFFGQGTRLTVV.

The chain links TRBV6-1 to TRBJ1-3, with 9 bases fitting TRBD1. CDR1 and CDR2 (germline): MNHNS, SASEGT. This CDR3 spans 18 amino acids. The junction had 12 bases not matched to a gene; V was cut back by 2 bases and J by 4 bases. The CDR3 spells CASSEIGQGIGRGNTIYF. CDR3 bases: TGTGCCAGCAGTGAAATTGGACAGGGGATAGGTAGGGGAAACACCATATATTTT.

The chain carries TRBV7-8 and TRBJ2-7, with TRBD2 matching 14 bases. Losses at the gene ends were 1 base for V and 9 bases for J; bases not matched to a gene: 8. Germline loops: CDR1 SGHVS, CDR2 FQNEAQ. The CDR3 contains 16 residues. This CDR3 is CASSLGGGLAGVGQYF. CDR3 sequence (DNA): TGTGCCAGCAGCTTAGGGGGGGGACTAGCGGGAGTCGGGCAGTACTTC.

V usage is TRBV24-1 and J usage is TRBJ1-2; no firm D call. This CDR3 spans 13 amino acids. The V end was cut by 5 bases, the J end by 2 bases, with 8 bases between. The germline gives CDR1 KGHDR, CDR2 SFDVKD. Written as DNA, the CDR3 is TGTGCCACCAGTGCAGAAAAGAACTATGGCTACACCTTC. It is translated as CATSAEKNYGYTF.

The CDR3 nucleotides are TGCGCCAGCAGTGAGTCGAGACGGACAGGGGGCTCCTACGAGCAGTACTTC. Amino acids: CASSESRRTGGSYEQYF. The chain links TRBV10-1 to TRBJ2-7, with TRBD1 identical over 10 bases. The CDR3 totals 17 residues. The V gene end was trimmed by 0 bases and the J gene end by 0 bases; junction bases not matched to a gene: 5. Germline lookup yields CDR1 WNHNN and CDR2 SYGVQD (reference sequence).

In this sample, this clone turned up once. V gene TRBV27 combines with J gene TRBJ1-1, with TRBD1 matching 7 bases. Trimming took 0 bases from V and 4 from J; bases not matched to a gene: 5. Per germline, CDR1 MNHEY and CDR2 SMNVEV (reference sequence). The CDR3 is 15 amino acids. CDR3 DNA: TGTGCCAGCAGTTTATCCCGACAGGGTTCCACTGAAGCTTTCTTT. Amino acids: CASSLSRQGSTEAFF.

The CDR3 DNA sequence: TGTGCCAGCTCACCAATGGCGACAGCCCGAGATACGCAGTATTTT. This translates into CASSPMATARDTQYF. The chain links TRBV18 to TRBJ2-3, with a possible D match to TRBD1 (5 bases). Germline-derived CDR1 and CDR2 are KGHSH and LQKENI. The CDR3 runs 15 residues. Trimming took 2 bases from V and 5 from J, leaving 14 bases between them.

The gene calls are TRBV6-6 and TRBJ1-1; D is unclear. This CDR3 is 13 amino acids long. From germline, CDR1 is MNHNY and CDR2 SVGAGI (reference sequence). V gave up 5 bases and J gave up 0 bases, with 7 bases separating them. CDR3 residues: CASSGPLNTEAFF. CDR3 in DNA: TGTGCCAGCAGTGGCCCCTTGAACACTGAAGCTTTCTTT.

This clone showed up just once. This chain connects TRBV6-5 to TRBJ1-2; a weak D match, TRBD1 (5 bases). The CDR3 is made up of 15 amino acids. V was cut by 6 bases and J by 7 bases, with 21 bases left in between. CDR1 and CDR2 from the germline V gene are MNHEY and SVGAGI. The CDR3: CASSSGLPLRSGYTF. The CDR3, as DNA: TGTGCCAGCAGCTCGGGACTCCCTTTAAGGAGTGGCTACACCTTC.

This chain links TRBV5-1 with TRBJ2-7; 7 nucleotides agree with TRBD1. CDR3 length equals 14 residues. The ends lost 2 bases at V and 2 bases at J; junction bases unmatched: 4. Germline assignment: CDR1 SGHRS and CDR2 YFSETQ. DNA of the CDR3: TGCGCCAGCAGCTTTCGGCAGGGGGCCTACGAGCAGTACTTC. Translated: CASSFRQGAYEQYF. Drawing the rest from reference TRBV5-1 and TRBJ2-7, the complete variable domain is KAGVTQTPRYLIKTRGQQVTLSCSPISGHRSVSWYQQTPGQGLQFLFEYFSETQRNKGNFPGRFSGRQFSNSRSEMNVSTLELGDSALYLCASSFRQGAYEQYFGPGTRLTVT.